This T cell receptor beta chain was recovered during a study of early T cells in non-severe SARS-CoV-2 infection. The wider study: RNA in bulk from unsorted whole blood was sequenced, and chains were unpaired.

This CDR3 comprises 15 residues. From germline, CDR1 is LNHDA and CDR2 SQIVND (reference sequence). Comment on this clonotype: An end of the junction differs from the germline gene, which may be a read error.

TCRdb re-called the 5' RACE reads with MiXCR, one entry per CDR3 protein. The profile shows about 66,000 distinct CDR3 sequences, less than 20% of them singletons. The chain has TRBV19 and TRBJ2-2; D is unresolved. This sequence originates from an adult who was a healthcare worker with PCR-confirmed SARS-CoV-2 infection or an uninfected control (not recorded which). Here the sequenced sample was whole blood, taken at baseline. The CDR3 sequence: CASSIAYPKTGELFF. CDR3 DNA: TGTGCCAGTAGTATAGCTTACCCGAAGACCGGGGAGCTGTTTTTT.